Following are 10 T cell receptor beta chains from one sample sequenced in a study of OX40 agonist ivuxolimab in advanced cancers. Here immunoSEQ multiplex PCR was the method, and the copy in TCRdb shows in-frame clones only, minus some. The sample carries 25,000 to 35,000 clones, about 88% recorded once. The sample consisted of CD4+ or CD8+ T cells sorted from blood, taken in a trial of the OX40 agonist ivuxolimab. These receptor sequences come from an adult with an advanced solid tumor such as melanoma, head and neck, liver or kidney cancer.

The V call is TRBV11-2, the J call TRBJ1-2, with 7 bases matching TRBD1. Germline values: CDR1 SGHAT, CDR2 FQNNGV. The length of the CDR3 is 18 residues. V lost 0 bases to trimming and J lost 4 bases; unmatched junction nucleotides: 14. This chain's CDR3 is CASSLDSGRGYGSYGYTF. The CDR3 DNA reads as TGTGCCAGCAGCTTAGATTCCGGCAGGGGGTATGGAAGCTATGGCTACACCTTC.

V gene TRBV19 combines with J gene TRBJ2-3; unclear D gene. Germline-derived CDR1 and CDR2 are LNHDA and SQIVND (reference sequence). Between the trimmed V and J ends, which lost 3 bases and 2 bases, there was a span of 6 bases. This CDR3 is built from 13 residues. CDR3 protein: CASSIKDTDTQYF. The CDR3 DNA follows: TGTGCCAGTAGTATTAAGGACACAGATACGCAGTATTTT.

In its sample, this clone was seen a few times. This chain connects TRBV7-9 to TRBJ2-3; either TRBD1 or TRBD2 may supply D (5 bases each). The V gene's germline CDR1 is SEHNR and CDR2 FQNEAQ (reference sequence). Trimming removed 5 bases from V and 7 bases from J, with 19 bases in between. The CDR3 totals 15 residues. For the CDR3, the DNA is TGTGCCAGCAGCCACGGGACGATAGCAGGGAATACGCAGTATTTT. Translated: CASSHGTIAGNTQYF. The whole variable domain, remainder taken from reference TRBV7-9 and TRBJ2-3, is DTGVSQNPRHKITKRGQNVTFRCDPISEHNRLYWYRQTLGQGPEFLTYFQNEAQLEKSRLLSDRFSAERPKGSFSTLEIQRTEQGDSAMYLCASSHGTIAGNTQYFGPGTRLTVL.

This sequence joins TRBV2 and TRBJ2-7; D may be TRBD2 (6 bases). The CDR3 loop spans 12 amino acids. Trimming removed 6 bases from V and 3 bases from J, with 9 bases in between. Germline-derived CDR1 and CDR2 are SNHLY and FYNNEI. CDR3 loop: CASRSGVYEQYF. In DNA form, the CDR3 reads TGTGCCAGCAGGTCGGGGGTCTACGAGCAGTACTTC.

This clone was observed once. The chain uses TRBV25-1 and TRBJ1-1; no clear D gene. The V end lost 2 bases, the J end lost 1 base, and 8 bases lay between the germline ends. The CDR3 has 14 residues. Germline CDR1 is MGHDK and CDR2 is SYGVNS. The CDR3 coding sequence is TGTGCCAGCAGTGAAAGGGCAGAGAACACTGAAGCTTTCTTT. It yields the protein CASSERAENTEAFF.

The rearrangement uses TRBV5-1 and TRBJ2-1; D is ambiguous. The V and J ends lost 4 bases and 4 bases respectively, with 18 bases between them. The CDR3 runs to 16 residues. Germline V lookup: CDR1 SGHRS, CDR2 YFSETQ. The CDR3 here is CASSARLSRSYNEQFF. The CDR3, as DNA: TGCGCCAGCAGCGCCAGGCTTAGCAGATCATACAATGAGCAGTTCTTC. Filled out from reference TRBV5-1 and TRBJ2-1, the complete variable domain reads KAGVTQTPRYLIKTRGQQVTLSCSPISGHRSVSWYQQTPGQGLQFLFEYFSETQRNKGNFPGRFSGRQFSNSRSEMNVSTLELGDSALYLCASSARLSRSYNEQFFGPGTRLTVL.

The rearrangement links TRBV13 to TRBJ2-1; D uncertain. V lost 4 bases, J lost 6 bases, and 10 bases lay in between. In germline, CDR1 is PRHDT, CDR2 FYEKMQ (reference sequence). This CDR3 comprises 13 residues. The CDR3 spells CASSSSPLNEQFF. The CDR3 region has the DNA TGTGCCAGCAGCTCCAGCCCCCTCAATGAGCAGTTCTTC.

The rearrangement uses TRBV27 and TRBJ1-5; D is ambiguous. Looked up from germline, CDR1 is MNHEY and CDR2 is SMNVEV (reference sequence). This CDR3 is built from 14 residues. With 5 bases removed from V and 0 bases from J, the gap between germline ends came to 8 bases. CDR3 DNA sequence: TGTGCCAGCAGTCGGCCCGATAGCAATCAGCCCCAGCATTTT. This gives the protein CASSRPDSNQPQHF.

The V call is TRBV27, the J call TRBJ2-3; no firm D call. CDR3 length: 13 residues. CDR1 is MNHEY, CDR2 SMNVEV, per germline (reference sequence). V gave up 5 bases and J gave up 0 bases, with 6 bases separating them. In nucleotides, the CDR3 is TGTGCCAGCAGTGCCCCTAGCACAGATACGCAGTATTTT. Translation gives CASSAPSTDTQYF.

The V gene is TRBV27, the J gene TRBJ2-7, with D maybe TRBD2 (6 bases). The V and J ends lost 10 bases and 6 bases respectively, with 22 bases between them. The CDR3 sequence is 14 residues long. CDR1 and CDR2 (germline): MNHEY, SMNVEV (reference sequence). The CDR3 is CATQIKGGQGEQYF. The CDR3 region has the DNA TGTGCCACCCAGATAAAAGGAGGGCAAGGCGAGCAGTACTTC.